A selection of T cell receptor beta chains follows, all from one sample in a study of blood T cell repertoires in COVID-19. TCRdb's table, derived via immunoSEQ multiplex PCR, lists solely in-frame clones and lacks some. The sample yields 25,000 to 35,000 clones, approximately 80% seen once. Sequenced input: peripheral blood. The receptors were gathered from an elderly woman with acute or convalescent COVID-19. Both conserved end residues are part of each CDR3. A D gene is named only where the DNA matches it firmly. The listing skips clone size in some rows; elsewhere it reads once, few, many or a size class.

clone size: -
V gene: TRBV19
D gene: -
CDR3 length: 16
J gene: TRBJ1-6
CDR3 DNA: TGTGCCAGTAACGCAGGGTGGAGCTCCTATAATTCACCCCTCCACTTT
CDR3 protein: CASNAGWSSYNSPLHF

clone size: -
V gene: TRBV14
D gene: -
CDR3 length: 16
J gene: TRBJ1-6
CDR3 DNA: TGTGCCAGCAGCCGCCAAACAGGGAACCATAATTCACCCCTCCACTTT
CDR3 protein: CASSRQTGNHNSPLHF

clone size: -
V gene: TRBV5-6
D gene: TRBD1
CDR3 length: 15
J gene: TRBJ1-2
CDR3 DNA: TGTGCCAGCAGCTTGTATTCAGGGGGTTCCTATGGCTACACCTTC
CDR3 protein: CASSLYSGGSYGYTF

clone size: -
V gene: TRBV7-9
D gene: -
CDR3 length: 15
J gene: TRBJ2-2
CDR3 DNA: TGTGCCAGCAGCTTAGTGTCAGGGTTTGCCGGGGAGCTGTTTTTT
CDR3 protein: CASSLVSGFAGELFF

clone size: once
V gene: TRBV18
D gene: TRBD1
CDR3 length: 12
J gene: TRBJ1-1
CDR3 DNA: TGTGCCAGCTCACGGACAGGGGATGAAGCTTTCTTT
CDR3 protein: CASSRTGDEAFF

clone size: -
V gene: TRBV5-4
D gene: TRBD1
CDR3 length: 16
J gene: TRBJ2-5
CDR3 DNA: TGTGCCAGCAGCACTACAGGGGGCTCGTACCAAGAGACCCAGTACTTC
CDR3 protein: CASSTTGGSYQETQYF

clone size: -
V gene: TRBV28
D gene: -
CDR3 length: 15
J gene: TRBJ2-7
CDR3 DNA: TGTGCCAGCACCCACCAGGGACTTGGGGTCTACGAGCAGTACTTC
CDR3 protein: CASTHQGLGVYEQYF

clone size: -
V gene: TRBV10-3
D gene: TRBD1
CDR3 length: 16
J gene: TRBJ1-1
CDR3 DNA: TGTGCCATCAGTGAGTTGGACAGGGCCGGGGGGACTGAAGCTTTCTTT
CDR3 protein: CAISELDRAGGTEAFF

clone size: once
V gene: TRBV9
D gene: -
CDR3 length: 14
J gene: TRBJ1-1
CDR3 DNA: TGTGCCAGCAGCGCCGCATACAGGAACACTGAAGCTTTCTTT
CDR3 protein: CASSAAYRNTEAFF

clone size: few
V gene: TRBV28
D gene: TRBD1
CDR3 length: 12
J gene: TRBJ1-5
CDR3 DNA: TGTGCTATCAGGGGGCCCAATCAGCCCCAGCATTTT
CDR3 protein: CAIRGPNQPQHF

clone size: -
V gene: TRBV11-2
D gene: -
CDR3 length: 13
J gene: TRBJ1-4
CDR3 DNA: TGTGCCAGCAGCAGGGGAACTAATGAAAAACTGTTTTTT
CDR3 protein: CASSRGTNEKLFF

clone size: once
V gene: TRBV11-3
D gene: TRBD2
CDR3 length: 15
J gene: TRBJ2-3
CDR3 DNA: TGTGCCAGCAGCTTGGGTAGCGGGAAAGTAGATACGCAGTATTTT
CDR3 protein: CASSLGSGKVDTQYF

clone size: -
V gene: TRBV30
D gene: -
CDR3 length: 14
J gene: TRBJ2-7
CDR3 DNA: TGTGCCTGGAGTGTAACAGGGCGAGGGTACGAGCAGTACTTC
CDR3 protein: CAWSVTGRGYEQYF

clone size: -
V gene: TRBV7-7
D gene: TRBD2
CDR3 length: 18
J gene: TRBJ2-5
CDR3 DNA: TGTGCTAGCAGCTCAACACCCCTTGCTAGCGGGGGTGTCGAGACCCAGTACTTC
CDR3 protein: CASSSTPLASGGVETQYF

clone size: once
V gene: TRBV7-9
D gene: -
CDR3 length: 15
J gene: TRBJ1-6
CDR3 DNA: TGTGCCAGCAGCCCACCACGGGGAGGCAATTCACCCCTCCACTTT
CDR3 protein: CASSPPRGGNSPLHF

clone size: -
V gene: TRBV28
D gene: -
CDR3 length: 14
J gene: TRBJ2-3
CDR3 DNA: TGTGCCAGCAGTGCGACTACCTGGACAGATACGCAGTATTTT
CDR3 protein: CASSATTWTDTQYF

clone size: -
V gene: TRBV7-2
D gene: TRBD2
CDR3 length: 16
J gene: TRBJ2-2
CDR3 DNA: TGTGCCAGTCCGACTAGCGGGGCTACGAACACCGGGGAGCTGTTTTTT
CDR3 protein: CASPTSGATNTGELFF

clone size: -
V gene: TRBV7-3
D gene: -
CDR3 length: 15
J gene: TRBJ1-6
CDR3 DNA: TGTGCCAGCAGCCCACGCCCGGGTTATAATTCACCCCTCCACTTT
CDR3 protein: CASSPRPGYNSPLHF

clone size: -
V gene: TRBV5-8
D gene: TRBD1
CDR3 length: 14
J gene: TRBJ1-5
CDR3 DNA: TGTGCCAGCGGTAGGGGACAGCAAAATCAGCCCCAGCATTTT
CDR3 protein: CASGRGQQNQPQHF

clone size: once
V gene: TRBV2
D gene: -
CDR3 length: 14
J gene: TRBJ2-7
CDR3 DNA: TGTGCCAGCAGTGAAGCGGGCAGGGGCTACGAGCAGTACTTC
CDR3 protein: CASSEAGRGYEQYF

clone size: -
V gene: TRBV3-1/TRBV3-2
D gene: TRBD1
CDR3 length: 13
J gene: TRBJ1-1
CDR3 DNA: TGTGCCAGCAGCCAAGAAAGACAGGGTCGGGCTTTCTTT
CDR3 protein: CASSQERQGRAFF

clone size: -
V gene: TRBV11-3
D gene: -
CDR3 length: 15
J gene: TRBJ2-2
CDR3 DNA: TGTGCCAGCAGCCCCGGCCAGGCGAACACCGGGGAGCTGTTTTTT
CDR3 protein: CASSPGQANTGELFF

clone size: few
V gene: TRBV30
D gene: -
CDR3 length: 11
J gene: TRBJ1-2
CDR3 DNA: TGTGCCTGGCGGGGGGCATATGGCTACACCTTC
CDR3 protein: CAWRGAYGYTF

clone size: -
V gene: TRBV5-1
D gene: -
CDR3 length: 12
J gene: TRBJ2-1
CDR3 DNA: TGCGCCAGCAGCCTGACAGGAGACGAGCAGTTCTTC
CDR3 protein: CASSLTGDEQFF

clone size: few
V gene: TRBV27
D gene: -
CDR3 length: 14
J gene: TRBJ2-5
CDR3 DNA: TGTGCCAGCAGTTGGATCGGAGGGGAAGAGACCCAGTACTTC
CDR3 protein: CASSWIGGEETQYF

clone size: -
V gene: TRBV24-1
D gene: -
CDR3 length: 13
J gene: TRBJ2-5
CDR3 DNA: TGTGCCACCGCCCGGGGAGGCCAAGAGACCCAGTACTTC
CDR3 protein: CATARGGQETQYF

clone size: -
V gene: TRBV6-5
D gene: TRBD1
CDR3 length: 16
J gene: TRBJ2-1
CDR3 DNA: TGTGCCAGCAGTTACCCTTCAGGGGGCTCCTACAATGAGCAGTTCTTC
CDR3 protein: CASSYPSGGSYNEQFF

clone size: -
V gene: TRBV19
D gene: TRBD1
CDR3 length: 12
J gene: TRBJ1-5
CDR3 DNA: TGTGCCAGTAGTCTAGGACAGGACATTCCATATTTT
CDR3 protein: CASSLGQDIPYF

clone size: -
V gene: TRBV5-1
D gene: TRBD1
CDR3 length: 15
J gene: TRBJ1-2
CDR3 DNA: TGCGCCAGCAGCTTGGCAGGGGGCGCCGACTATGGCTACACCTTC
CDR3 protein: CASSLAGGADYGYTF

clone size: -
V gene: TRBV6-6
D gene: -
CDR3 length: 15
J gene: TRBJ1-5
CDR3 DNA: TGTGCCAGCAAGACCAACACGGGTAGAAATCAGCCCCAGCATTTT
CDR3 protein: CASKTNTGRNQPQHF

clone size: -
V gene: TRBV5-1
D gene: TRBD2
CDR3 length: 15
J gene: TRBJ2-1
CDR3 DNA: TGCGCCAGCAGCTTGGAAGCGGGAGTTTCCAATGAGCAGTTCTTC
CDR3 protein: CASSLEAGVSNEQFF

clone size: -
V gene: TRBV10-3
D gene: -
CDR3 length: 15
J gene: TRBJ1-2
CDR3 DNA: TGTGCCATCAGTGAGGTTCAGGAGGCCTATGATGGCTACACCTTC
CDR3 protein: CAISEVQEAYDGYTF

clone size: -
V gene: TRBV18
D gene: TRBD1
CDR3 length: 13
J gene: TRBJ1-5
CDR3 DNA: TGTGCCAGCTCGCCAAACAGGGGTGGGCCCCAGCATTTT
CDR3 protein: CASSPNRGGPQHF

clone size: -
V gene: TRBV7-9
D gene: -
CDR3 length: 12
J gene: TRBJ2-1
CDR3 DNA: TGTGCCAGCAGCTTAGAGGGGTATGAGCAGTTCTTC
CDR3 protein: CASSLEGYEQFF

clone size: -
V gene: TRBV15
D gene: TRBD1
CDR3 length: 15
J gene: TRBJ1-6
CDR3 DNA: TGTGCCACCAGCAGAGATGCGACAGGGGGTTCACCCCTCCACTTT
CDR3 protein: CATSRDATGGSPLHF

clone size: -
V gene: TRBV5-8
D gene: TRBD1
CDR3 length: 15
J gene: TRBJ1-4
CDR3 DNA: TGTGCCAGCAGCTGGGGGACAGGGCAGGGCGAAAAACTGTTTTTT
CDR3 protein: CASSWGTGQGEKLFF

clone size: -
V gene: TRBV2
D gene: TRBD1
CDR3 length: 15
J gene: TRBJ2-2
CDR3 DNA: TGTGCCAGCACCACCGGGACAGGGCGTGTCGGGGAGCTGTTTTTT
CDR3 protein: CASTTGTGRVGELFF

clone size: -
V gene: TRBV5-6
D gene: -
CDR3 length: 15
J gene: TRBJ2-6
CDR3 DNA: TGTGCCAGCTCTCAGGATCCCTCTGGGGCCAACGTCCTGACTTTC
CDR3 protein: CASSQDPSGANVLTF

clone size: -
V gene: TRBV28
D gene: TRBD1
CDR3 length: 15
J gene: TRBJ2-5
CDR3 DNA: TGTGCCAGCAGTTTCGAGGGGGCCGGGGAAGAGACCCAGTACTTC
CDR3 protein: CASSFEGAGEETQYF

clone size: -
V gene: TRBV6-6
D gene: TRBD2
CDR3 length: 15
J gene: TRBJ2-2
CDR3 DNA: TGTGCCAGCAGCTCCGGGACTAGCGGTCCCGGGGAGCTGTTTTTT
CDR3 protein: CASSSGTSGPGELFF

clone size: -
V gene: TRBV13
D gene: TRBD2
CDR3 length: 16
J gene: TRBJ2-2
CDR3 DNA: TGTGCCAGCAGCTTAGGCCTTGCGGGGGACACCGGGGAGCTGTTTTTT
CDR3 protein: CASSLGLAGDTGELFF

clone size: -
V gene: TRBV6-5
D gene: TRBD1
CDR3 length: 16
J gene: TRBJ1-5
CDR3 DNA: TGTGCCAGCAGTTCTCCGTGGGGACAGGGGGGGCAGCCCCAGCATTTT
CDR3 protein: CASSSPWGQGGQPQHF

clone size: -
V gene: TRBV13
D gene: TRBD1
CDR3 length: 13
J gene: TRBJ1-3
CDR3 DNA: TGTGCCAGCAGCACGCGACAGGGTGACACCATATATTTT
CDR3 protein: CASSTRQGDTIYF

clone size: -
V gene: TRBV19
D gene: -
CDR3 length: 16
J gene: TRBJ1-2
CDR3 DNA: TGTGCCAGTAGTATAGCCCCACAGGGACGCAACTATGGCTACACCTTC
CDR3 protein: CASSIAPQGRNYGYTF

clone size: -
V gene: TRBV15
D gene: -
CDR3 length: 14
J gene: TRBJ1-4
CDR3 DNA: TGTGCCACCAGCTCCCAGGAAGGTGGTGAAAAACTGTTTTTT
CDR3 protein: CATSSQEGGEKLFF

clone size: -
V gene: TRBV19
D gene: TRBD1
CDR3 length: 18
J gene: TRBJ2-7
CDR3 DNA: TGTGCCAGTAGTATAGTGTACCCGACAGGGGGCTATTTCTACGAGCAGTACTTC
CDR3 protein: CASSIVYPTGGYFYEQYF

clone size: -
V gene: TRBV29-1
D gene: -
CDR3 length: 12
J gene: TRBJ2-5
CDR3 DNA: TGCAGCGTTGGACTACCCGACGGGACCCAGTACTTC
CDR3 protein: CSVGLPDGTQYF

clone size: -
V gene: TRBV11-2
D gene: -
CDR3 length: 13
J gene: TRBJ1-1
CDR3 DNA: TGTGCCAGCAGCTTAGAAAGGAGGACTGAAGCTTTCTTT
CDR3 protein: CASSLERRTEAFF

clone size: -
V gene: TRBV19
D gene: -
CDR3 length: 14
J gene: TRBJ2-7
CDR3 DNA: TGTGCCAGTAGTAGGATCAGCGCCTCCTACGAGCAGTACTTC
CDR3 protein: CASSRISASYEQYF

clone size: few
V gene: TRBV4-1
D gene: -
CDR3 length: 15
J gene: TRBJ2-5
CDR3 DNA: TGCGCCAGCAGCCAAGACTCCTTAGCAGGGGAGACCCAGTACTTC
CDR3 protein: CASSQDSLAGETQYF

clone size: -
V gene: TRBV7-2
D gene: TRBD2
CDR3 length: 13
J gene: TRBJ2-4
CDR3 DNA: TGTGCCAGCAGCGACTCGGGGGGGGCCATTCAGTACTTC
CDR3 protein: CASSDSGGAIQYF

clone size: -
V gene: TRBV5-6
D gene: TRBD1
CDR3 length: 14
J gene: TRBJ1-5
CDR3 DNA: TGTGCCAGCAGCTGGGGACAGAGCAATCAGCCCCAGCATTTT
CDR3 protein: CASSWGQSNQPQHF

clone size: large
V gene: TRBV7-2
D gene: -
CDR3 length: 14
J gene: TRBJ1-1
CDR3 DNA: TGTGCCAGCAGCTTAGAACAGGAGAACACTGAAGCTTTCTTT
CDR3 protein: CASSLEQENTEAFF

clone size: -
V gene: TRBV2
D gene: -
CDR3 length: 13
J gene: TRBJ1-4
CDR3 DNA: TGTGCCAGCAGAGCGGAGGGTGCGCAAAAACTGTTTTTT
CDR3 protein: CASRAEGAQKLFF

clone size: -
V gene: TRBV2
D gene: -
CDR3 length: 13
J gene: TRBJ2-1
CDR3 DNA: TGTGCCAGCGGGGACTCCAATACACGGGAGCAGTTCTTC
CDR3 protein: CASGDSNTREQFF

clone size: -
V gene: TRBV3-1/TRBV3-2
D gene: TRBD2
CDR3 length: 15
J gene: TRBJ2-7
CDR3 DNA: TGTGCCAGCAGCCAGGGACTAGCGGGAAACTACGAGCAGTACTTC
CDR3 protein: CASSQGLAGNYEQYF

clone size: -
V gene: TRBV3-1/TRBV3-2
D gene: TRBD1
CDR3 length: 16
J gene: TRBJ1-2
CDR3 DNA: TGTGCCAGCAGCCAAGAATTGGGACAGGGCGGCTATGGCTACACCTTC
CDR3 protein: CASSQELGQGGYGYTF

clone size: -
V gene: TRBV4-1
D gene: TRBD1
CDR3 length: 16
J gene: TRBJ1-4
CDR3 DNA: TGCGCCAGCAGCATTACAGGGGGGGAGACTAATGAAAAACTGTTTTTT
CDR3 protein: CASSITGGETNEKLFF